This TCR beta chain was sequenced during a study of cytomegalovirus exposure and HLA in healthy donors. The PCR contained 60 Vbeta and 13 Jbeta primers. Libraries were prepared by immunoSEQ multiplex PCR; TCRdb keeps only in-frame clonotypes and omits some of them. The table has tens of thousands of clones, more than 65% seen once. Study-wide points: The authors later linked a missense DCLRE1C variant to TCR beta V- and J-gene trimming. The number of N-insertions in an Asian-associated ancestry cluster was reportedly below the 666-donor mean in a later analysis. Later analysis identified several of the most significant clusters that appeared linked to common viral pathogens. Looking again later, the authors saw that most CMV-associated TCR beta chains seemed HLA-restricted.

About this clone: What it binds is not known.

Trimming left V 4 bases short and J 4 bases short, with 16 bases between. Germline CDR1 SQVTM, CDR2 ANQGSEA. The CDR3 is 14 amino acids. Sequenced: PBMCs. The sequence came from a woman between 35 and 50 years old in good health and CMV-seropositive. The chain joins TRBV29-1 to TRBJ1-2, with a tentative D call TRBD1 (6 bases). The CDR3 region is CSVGGRGPSYGYTF. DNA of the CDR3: TGCAGCGTTGGAGGCAGGGGTCCGTCCTATGGCTACACCTTC.